This T cell receptor (beta chain) originates from a study of shared clonotypes between healthy human individuals. This CDR3 is built from 16 residues. Trimming removed 2 bases at V and 3 bases at J, with 15 bases between. Germline CDR1 is SGHRS and CDR2 is YFSETQ. Repertoires were generated with immunoSEQ multiplex PCR, while TCRdb's copy carries only in-frame clones and drops some. The table has over 850,000 clones, about 80% seen once; the top ten hold more than 0.5%. The study drew its donors from healthy HIV-negative adults without recent acute infections or vaccinations. The TCR was taken from a man between 18 and 35 years old in good health. Some clones in this sample may be carry-over from other donors' samples. Sample: memory CD4+ T cells from PBMCs. Subset described: CD45RA-negative fraction. The gene calls are TRBV5-1 and TRBJ1-3; D perhaps matches TRBD1 (6 bases). CDR3 region: CASSFGTGKSGNTIYF. The CDR3, as DNA: TGCGCCAGCAGCTTCGGAACAGGGAAAAGTGGAAACACCATATATTTT. The variable domain in full, completed from reference TRBV5-1 and TRBJ1-3, reads KAGVTQTPRYLIKTRGQQVTLSCSPISGHRSVSWYQQTPGQGLQFLFEYFSETQRNKGNFPGRFSGRQFSNSRSEMNVSTLELGDSALYLCASSFGTGKSGNTIYFGEGSWLTVV.